A single sample is the source of the 28 T cell receptor beta chains below, sequenced in a study of blood T cell repertoires in COVID-19. Assay used: immunoSEQ multiplex PCR; TCRdb lists only in-frame clones, some missing. The top ten clones hold under 40% of a sample with roughly 100,000 clones, 81% of them seen once. Sequenced input: peripheral blood. These receptors all stem from a man aged 80 or over with acute or convalescent COVID-19.

The chain combines TRBV11-3 with TRBJ2-3, with 9 bases identical to TRBD2. Germline V gives CDR1 SGHNT, CDR2 YENEEA. The CDR3 runs to 16 residues. V gave up 1 base and J gave up 1 base; unmatched junction bases: 3. The CDR3 DNA sequence: TGTGCCAGCAGCTTAGGAGCGGGAGGTGGCACAGATACGCAGTATTTT. Its protein product is CASSLGAGGGTDTQYF.

The chain employs TRBV18 and TRBJ1-5, with D possibly being TRBD1 (6 bases). The length of the CDR3 is 17 residues. V lost 5 bases, J lost 0 bases, and 17 bases lay in between. The germline CDR1 and CDR2 sequences are KGHSH and LQKENI. The CDR3 here is CASSSNLGGDSNQPQHF. In DNA, the CDR3 is TGTGCCAGCTCATCCAATTTAGGGGGGGATAGCAATCAGCCCCAGCATTTT.

V is TRBV5-1 and J is TRBJ2-7; tentative D call: TRBD1 (7 bases). CDR3 length: 14 residues. Per the germline V gene, CDR1 is SGHRS and CDR2 is YFSETQ. The V end was cut by 5 bases, the J end by 6 bases, with 18 bases between. The CDR3 region is CASRYPGGTGEQYF. As DNA, the CDR3 is TGCGCCAGCAGGTACCCAGGGGGGACCGGCGAGCAGTACTTC.

There are a few counts of this clone. The J gene is TRBJ2-3, the V gene TRBV7-9; 9 bases match TRBD2. J gave up 7 bases and V 3 bases, and 5 bases lay outside the gene matches. The CDR3 runs to 14 residues. CDR1 is SEHNR and CDR2 is FQNEAQ in the germline V gene (reference sequence). In DNA form, the CDR3 reads TGTGCCAGCAGCTTTAGCGGGAGTGGTAATACGCAGTATTTT. This gives the protein CASSFSGSGNTQYF.

The chain carries TRBV24-1 and TRBJ1-1; TRBD1 aligns across 10 bases. Germline-derived CDR1 and CDR2 are KGHDR and SFDVKD. The CDR3 runs to 15 residues. Unmatched junction bases numbered 5, after V lost 4 bases and J lost 4 bases. CDR3 region: CATSDARTGGTEAFF. In DNA, the CDR3 is TGTGCCACCAGTGACGCCCGGACAGGGGGCACTGAAGCTTTCTTT.

V is TRBV10-3 and J is TRBJ1-1; 9 bases map to TRBD1. Germline V gene sequence: CDR1 ENHRY, CDR2 SYGVKD. CDR3 length: 13 residues. The trim removed 11 bases at V and 1 base at J, leaving 5 bases unmatched. The CDR3 coding sequence is TGTGCCGTCCAACAGGGGGCGAACACTGAAGCTTTCTTT. It specifies CAVQQGANTEAFF.

Only one count was recorded for this clone. The chain carries TRBV28 and TRBJ2-3, with TRBD2 matching over 9 bases. With 5 bases clipped from V and 2 bases from J, the junction kept 8 bases outside the gene matches. The CDR3 contains 16 residues. Germline V lookup: CDR1 MDHEN, CDR2 SYDVKM. This CDR3 reads CASSPTSGRATDTQYF. CDR3 nucleotide sequence: TGTGCCAGCAGTCCGACTAGCGGAAGAGCCACAGATACGCAGTATTTT. The entire variable domain, with the rest obtained from reference TRBV28 and TRBJ2-3, is as follows: DVKVTQSSRYLVKRTGEKVFLECVQDMDHENMFWYRQDPGLGLRLIYFSYDVKMKEKGDIPEGYSVSREKKERFSLILESASTNQTSMYLCASSPTSGRATDTQYFGPGTRLTVL.

This chain links TRBV3-1 (or the pseudogene TRBV3-2) with TRBJ2-7; 12 nucleotides align to TRBD2. Looked up from germline, CDR1 is LGHDT and CDR2 is YNNKEL (reference sequence). There are 16 residues in the CDR3. V was clipped by 4 bases and J by 5 bases; unmatched bases: 9. This CDR3 reads CASSPRGTSGRNEQYF. In DNA form, the CDR3 reads TGTGCCAGCAGCCCGCGTGGTACTAGCGGGAGGAACGAGCAGTACTTC.

J is TRBJ1-5 and V is TRBV30, with 10 bases fitting TRBD1. With 1 base clipped from V and 4 bases from J, the junction kept 1 base outside the gene matches. The germline CDR1 and CDR2 sequences are GTSNPN and SVGIG (reference sequence). CDR3 length: 14 amino acids. This chain's CDR3 is CAWSGTGGNQPQHF. The CDR3 nucleotides read TGTGCCTGGAGTGGGACAGGGGGAAATCAGCCCCAGCATTTT.

This chain joins TRBV3-1 (or the pseudogene TRBV3-2) and TRBJ2-5; D is possibly TRBD2 (5 bases). Germline CDR1 is LGHDT and CDR2 is YNNKEL (reference sequence). V lost 2 bases, J lost 1 base, and 14 bases lay in between. The CDR3 consists of 16 residues. The CDR3 loop is CASSQFDYPTQETQYF. DNA for the CDR3: TGTGCCAGCAGCCAATTTGACTACCCCACCCAAGAGACCCAGTACTTC.

The chain recombines TRBV27 with TRBJ1-5, with 9 bases matching TRBD1. The CDR3 is 15 amino acids. In germline, CDR1 is MNHEY, CDR2 SMNVEV (reference sequence). Trimming took 6 bases from V and 4 from J; bases not matched to a gene: 7. CDR3 region: CASRDRGLWNQPQHF. The CDR3 DNA sequence: TGTGCCAGCAGGGACAGGGGACTCTGGAATCAGCCCCAGCATTTT.

In its sample, this clone was seen once. The chain employs TRBV6-2 or TRBV6-3 and TRBJ1-3; D perhaps matches TRBD1 (6 bases). This CDR3 is built from 17 residues. Germline lookup yields CDR1 MNHEY and CDR2 SVGEGT. V shed 2 bases and J shed 8 bases, with 22 bases lying between them. The CDR3 sequence: CASSYPRGRPKSDTIYF. CDR3 sequence (DNA): TGTGCCAGCAGTTACCCCAGGGGACGACCTAAAAGCGACACCATATATTTT.

This clone was found once. The rearrangement joins TRBV28 to TRBJ2-3, with D perhaps matching TRBD2 (5 bases). The germline V and J ends were trimmed by 6 bases and 0 bases, with 25 bases remaining between them. Germline V CDR1 and CDR2: MDHEN, SYDVKM. The CDR3 runs 19 residues. The DNA for the CDR3 is TGTGCCAGCAGCCAGACCCTATTTCGGAGGAAACCTAGCACAGATACGCAGTATTTT. It is translated as CASSQTLFRRKPSTDTQYF.

This chain links TRBV19 with TRBJ2-1; D gene ambiguous. Per the germline V gene, CDR1 is LNHDA and CDR2 is SQIVND (reference sequence). V was trimmed by 5 bases and J by 0 bases, leaving 11 bases between them. The CDR3 length is 15 residues. The CDR3 sequence: CASSVSWSSYNEQFF. The CDR3 coding sequence is TGTGCCAGTAGTGTCTCTTGGAGCTCCTACAATGAGCAGTTCTTC.

The gene calls are TRBV5-6 and TRBJ1-5; weak D call: TRBD1 (6 bases). V lost 4 bases and J lost 0, with 11 bases in between. This CDR3 comprises 15 residues. Germline-derived CDR1 and CDR2 are SGHDT and YYEEEE. For the CDR3, the DNA is TGTGCCAGCAGCAATGGACAGTATAGCAATCAGCCCCAGCATTTT. Amino acid sequence: CASSNGQYSNQPQHF. Together with reference TRBV5-6 and TRBJ1-5, the CDR3 gives the full variable domain: DAGVTQSPTHLIKTRGQQVTLRCSPKSGHDTVSWYQQALGQGPQFIFQYYEEEERQRGNFPDRFSGHQFPNYSSELNVNALLLGDSALYLCASSNGQYSNQPQHFGDGTRLSIL.

The chain uses TRBV7-2 and TRBJ2-7, with D perhaps TRBD1 (5 bases). CDR3 length: 15 amino acids. The V gene lost 0 bases and the J gene lost 0 bases, with 9 bases spanning the gap. The germline V gene encodes CDR1 SGHTA and CDR2 FQGNSA. The CDR3 spells CASSLAGALSYEQYF. As DNA, the CDR3 is TGTGCCAGCAGCTTAGCAGGGGCCCTCTCCTACGAGCAGTACTTC.

The genes are TRBV7-2 and TRBJ2-5; 8 nucleotides line up with TRBD1. The germline V gene encodes CDR1 SGHTA and CDR2 FQGNSA. With 3 bases clipped from V and 5 bases from J, the junction kept 2 bases outside the gene matches. This CDR3 spans 13 amino acids. The CDR3 DNA reads as TGTGCCAGCAGCTTCGACAGGGGCGAGACCCAGTACTTC. Translation gives CASSFDRGETQYF.

The chain has TRBV6-5 and TRBJ1-1, with 7 bases aligning to TRBD1. The length of the CDR3 is 14 residues. Trimming cost V 8 bases and J 6 bases; bases outside gene matches: 12. Germline V lookup: CDR1 MNHEY, CDR2 SVGAGI. The chain's CDR3 is CASFSRSGGAEAFF. CDR3 coding DNA: TGTGCCAGCTTCAGCAGATCAGGGGGAGCTGAAGCTTTCTTT.

This clone came up once. The chain uses TRBV6-5 and TRBJ1-2, with 7 bases identical to TRBD1. The germline gives CDR1 MNHEY, CDR2 SVGAGI. The CDR3 is 15 residues long. V trimming: 0 bases; J trimming: 4 bases; junction bases outside the gene matches: 5. Here the CDR3 reads CASSYSNAGGYGYTF. In DNA form, the CDR3 reads TGTGCCAGCAGTTACTCGAATGCAGGGGGCTATGGCTACACCTTC.

J is TRBJ1-1 and V is TRBV4-2; D perhaps matches TRBD1 (6 bases). This CDR3 comprises 18 residues. From germline, CDR1 is LGHNA and CDR2 YNFKEQ. Deletions cut 0 bases from V and 1 base from J, with 18 bases between. The CDR3 DNA reads TGTGCCAGCAGCCAAGATCCTAAGGGAGGGACAAGGAACACTGAAGCTTTCTTT. Translation gives CASSQDPKGGTRNTEAFF.

This chain uses TRBV11-3 with TRBJ1-5; D is uncertain. V lost 0 bases and J lost 0, with 21 bases in between. Germline V gene sequence: CDR1 SGHNT, CDR2 YENEEA. The CDR3 length is 20 residues. Written as DNA, the CDR3 is TGTGCCAGCAGCTTAGATGGAGGCGGGTATGGCAAATATAGCAATCAGCCCCAGCATTTT. It yields the protein CASSLDGGGYGKYSNQPQHF.

This chain links TRBV6-6 with TRBJ2-6, with D perhaps matching TRBD1 (5 bases). This CDR3 spans 15 amino acids. Germline V gene sequence: CDR1 MNHNY, CDR2 SVGAGI (reference sequence). V shed 5 bases and J shed 2 bases, with 10 bases lying between them. This CDR3 reads CASSREGAGANVLTF. CDR3 sequence (DNA): TGTGCCAGCAGTCGCGAAGGGGCTGGGGCCAACGTCCTGACTTTC.

CDR3 bases: TGTGCCAGCAGTGACTCGGGAGTCACCGGGGAGCTGTTTTTT. This codes for CASSDSGVTGELFF. The chain combines TRBV6-4 with TRBJ2-2, with D possibly being TRBD2 (5 bases). Germline loops: CDR1 MRHNA, CDR2 SNTAGT. V was trimmed by 0 bases and J by 4 bases, leaving 6 bases between them. The CDR3 contains 14 residues.

V is TRBV28 and J is TRBJ1-1; the D is unclear. V was pared by 2 bases and J by 3 bases, with 13 bases between. The CDR3 has 15 residues. Germline V lookup: CDR1 MDHEN, CDR2 SYDVKM. Here the CDR3 DNA reads TGTGCCAGCAGTTTACGTACGGGAGGGTACACTGAAGCTTTCTTT. Its protein is CASSLRTGGYTEAFF.

The V and J genes are TRBV5-5 and TRBJ2-5, with D possibly matching TRBD2 (5 bases). Deletions cut 3 bases from V and 3 bases from J, with 12 bases between. The CDR3 runs to 14 residues. The germline gives CDR1 SGHKS, CDR2 YYEKEE (reference sequence). CDR3 protein: CASSSGFGKETQYF. DNA of the CDR3: TGTGCCAGCAGCTCGGGATTTGGGAAAGAGACCCAGTACTTC.

Ten or more counts support this clone. The J gene is TRBJ2-7, the V gene TRBV18; D might be TRBD2 (5 bases). This CDR3 has 14 amino acids. Trimming cost V 6 bases and J 4 bases, with 16 bases left between them. CDR1 and CDR2 (germline): KGHSH, LQKENI. The CDR3, as DNA: TGTGCCAGCTCCGCCGGGCTAGCTGGTTACGAGCAGTACTTC. Its translation is CASSAGLAGYEQYF.

The genes are TRBV29-1 and TRBJ2-1; TRBD1 is a possible D gene (5 bases). From germline, CDR1 is SQVTM and CDR2 ANQGSEA. With 2 bases removed from V and 8 bases from J, the gap between germline ends came to 13 bases. The CDR3 length is 13 residues. CDR3: CSVEPQERDEQFF. The CDR3 bases are TGCAGCGTTGAACCACAGGAACGGGATGAGCAGTTCTTC.

V and J are TRBV7-8 and TRBJ1-2; D possibly corresponds to TRBD1 (6 bases). Germline CDR1 reads SGHVS; CDR2 reads FQNEAQ. V lost 1 base and J lost 3, with 9 bases in between. The CDR3 sequence is 14 residues long. Here the CDR3 DNA reads TGTGCCAGCAGCTTAGGGACAGCCTACTATGGCTACACCTTC. Its translation is CASSLGTAYYGYTF.